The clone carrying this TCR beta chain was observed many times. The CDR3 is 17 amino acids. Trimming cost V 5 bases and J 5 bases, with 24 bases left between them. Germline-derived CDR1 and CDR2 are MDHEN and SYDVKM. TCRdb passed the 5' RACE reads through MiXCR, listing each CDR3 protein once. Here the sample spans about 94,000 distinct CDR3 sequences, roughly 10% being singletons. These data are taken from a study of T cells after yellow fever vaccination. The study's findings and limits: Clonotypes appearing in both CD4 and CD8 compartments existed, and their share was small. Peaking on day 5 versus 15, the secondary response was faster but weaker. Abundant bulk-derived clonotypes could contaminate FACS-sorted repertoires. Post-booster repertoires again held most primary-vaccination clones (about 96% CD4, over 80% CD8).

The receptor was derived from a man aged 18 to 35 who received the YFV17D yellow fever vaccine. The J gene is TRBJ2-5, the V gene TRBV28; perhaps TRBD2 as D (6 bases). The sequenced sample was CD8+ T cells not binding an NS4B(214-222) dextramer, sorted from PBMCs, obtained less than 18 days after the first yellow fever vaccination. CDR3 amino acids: CASSNPLGWRGQETQYF. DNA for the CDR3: TGTGCCAGCAGTAACCCCTTGGGATGGCGGGGTCAGGAGACCCAGTACTTC.